Sequencing of this T cell receptor beta chain was carried out in a study of T cells in Graves' hyperthyroidism and ophthalmopathy. This CDR3 region has 13 residues. Germline loops: CDR1 SNHLY, CDR2 FYNNEI. The V gene lost 8 bases and the J gene lost 6 bases, with 17 bases spanning the gap. RNA transcripts gave rise to amplified TCR beta CDR3 regions. Primed by the HTBI set, a first-round RT-PCR was run on the TCR CDR3. TCRdb analysed the multiplex PCR reads with MiXCR anew, one entry per CDR3 protein. The sample lists 750,000 to 900,000 distinct CDR3 sequences, about 38% occurring once. Patients having uncontrolled infection, another autoimmune disease, pregnancy or lactation were not included.

The sample comprised blood. The TCR comes from a man between 18 and 29 years old with Graves' hyperthyroidism. The chain links TRBV2 to TRBJ2-7; D may be TRBD2 (6 bases). The CDR3 nucleotides are TGTGCCAGCTGTCTCGGGACTCCTAGCGAGCAGTACTTC. It specifies CASCLGTPSEQYF.